This T cell receptor beta chain was identified in a study of T cells in Graves' hyperthyroidism and ophthalmopathy. Study-level findings and limits: In blood, most of the thyroid clonotypes expanded above 0.001 were also present.

This clonotype was detected a few times. What it binds is not known. This CDR3 spans 15 amino acids. V was clipped by 4 bases and J by 0 bases, with 12 bases between them. Germline values: CDR1 SNHLY, CDR2 FYNNEI. Authors of the study amplified TCR beta CDR3 regions from RNA transcripts. A set of HTBI primers served as the primers for a first-round RT-PCR of the TCR CDR3. TCRdb re-called the multiplex PCR reads with MiXCR, one entry per CDR3 protein. The table records hundreds of thousands of distinct CDR3 sequences, under 25% of them present only once. The genes are TRBV2 and TRBJ2-5; TRBD1 or TRBD2 may be the D gene (5 bases each). The sequenced sample was blood. The sequence derives from a man under 40 with Graves' ophthalmopathy. The CDR3 here is CASSGGMGNQETQYF. The CDR3 DNA is TGTGCCAGCAGTGGGGGGATGGGAAACCAAGAGACCCAGTACTTC. Full variable domain (remainder filled in from reference TRBV2 and TRBJ2-5): EPEVTQTPSHQVTQMGQEVILRCVPISNHLYFYWYRQILGQKVEFLVSFYNNEISEKSEIFDDQFSVERPDGSNFTLKIRSTKLEDSAMYFCASSGGMGNQETQYFGPGTRLLVL.